The rows below give T cell receptor beta chains drawn from one sample of a study of graft-versus-host responses after intestinal transplantation. Some clones are missing from TCRdb's copy, which holds only in-frame ones; the method was immunoSEQ multiplex PCR. The sample consists of some 77,000 clones, about 90% of them appearing once. The sample was PBMCs, taken 98 days after intestinal transplantation. These receptors were taken from a human patient who received an intestinal transplant, so some T cells may come from the graft donor. Each CDR3 is given with its conserved first and last residue. Each record gives: clone size, V gene, J gene, D gene, CDR3 protein, CDR3 DNA. D genes are given only for firm matches. Not every row has a clone size; where given, it reads once, few, many or a size class.

abundance: .
v_gene: TRBV27
j_gene: TRBJ2-7
d_gene: TRBD1
CDR3aa: CASSNPTGTGAEQYF
CDR3nt: TGTGCCAGCAGCAATCCTACCGGGACAGGGGCCGAGCAGTACTTC

abundance: .
v_gene: TRBV7-3
j_gene: TRBJ2-5
d_gene: .
CDR3aa: CASSLKQGETQYF
CDR3nt: TGTGCCAGCAGCCTCAAGCAGGGGGAGACCCAGTACTTC

abundance: .
v_gene: TRBV7-9
j_gene: TRBJ2-3
d_gene: TRBD2
CDR3aa: CASSELLQREGDTQYF
CDR3nt: TGTGCCAGCAGCGAACTTCTCCAGCGGGAGGGAGATACGCAGTATTTT

abundance: .
v_gene: TRBV5-1
j_gene: TRBJ2-7
d_gene: TRBD1
CDR3aa: CASSLALTDRGHEQYF
CDR3nt: TGCGCCAGCAGCTTGGCCCTAACGGACAGGGGCCACGAGCAGTACTTC

abundance: once
v_gene: TRBV28
j_gene: TRBJ1-2
d_gene: TRBD1
CDR3aa: CASSSLYRGPGNYGYTF
CDR3nt: TGTGCCAGCAGTTCCCTCTACAGGGGGCCGGGGAACTATGGCTACACCTTC

abundance: .
v_gene: TRBV30
j_gene: TRBJ2-6
d_gene: TRBD2
CDR3aa: CAWSVGGSGANVLTF
CDR3nt: TGTGCCTGGAGTGTGGGGGGGTCTGGGGCCAACGTCCTGACTTTC

abundance: .
v_gene: TRBV15
j_gene: TRBJ2-4
d_gene: .
CDR3aa: CATSRGRAAKNIQYF
CDR3nt: TGTGCCACCAGCAGAGGGAGGGCAGCCAAAAACATTCAGTACTTC

abundance: .
v_gene: TRBV20-1
j_gene: TRBJ2-1
d_gene: .
CDR3aa: CSAINYEQFF
CDR3nt: TGCAGTGCCATTAATTATGAGCAGTTCTTC

abundance: .
v_gene: TRBV7-9
j_gene: TRBJ1-2
d_gene: .
CDR3aa: CASSSNVQSVYGYTF
CDR3nt: TGTGCCAGCAGCTCCAATGTCCAGAGCGTCTATGGCTACACCTTC

abundance: .
v_gene: TRBV30
j_gene: TRBJ2-5
d_gene: .
CDR3aa: CAWSAEAEETQYF
CDR3nt: TGTGCCTGGAGTGCCGAGGCAGAAGAGACCCAGTACTTC

abundance: .
v_gene: TRBV9
j_gene: TRBJ2-2
d_gene: .
CDR3aa: CASSFSSGELFF
CDR3nt: TGTGCCAGCAGCTTCAGTTCCGGGGAGCTGTTTTTT